This entry describes one T cell receptor (beta chain). It differs at one base from a far larger clone, so likely a read error. Amplification of the TCR beta CDR3 (from genomic DNA) was done by two-round multiplex PCR. It was primers specific to each TRBV and TRBJ gene that first-round PCR used. TCRdb fed the multiplex PCR reads into MiXCR, producing one record per CDR3 protein. The sample has over 50,000 distinct CDR3 sequences, approximately 30% seen once. This sample is part of a study of prognosis after radiotherapy for stage I lung cancer. In the study overall: Several patients had oligometastatic NSCLC after their primary tumor was surgically resected, and approximately 13 patients had newly diagnosed primary stage I lung tumors.

This CDR3 region has 16 residues. The V segment lost 5 bases and the J segment 5 bases; nucleotides outside the gene matches: 14. Germline values: CDR1 SEHNR, CDR2 FQNEAQ (reference sequence). The clonotype was recovered from a donor at least 50 years old with non-small cell lung cancer. This chain links TRBV7-9 with TRBJ2-7; 8 positions agree with TRBD1. This specimen consisted of PBMCs, obtained before or after stereotactic body radiation therapy (not recorded which). The chain's CDR3 is CASSHRTMEQGDEQYF. CDR3 nucleotides: TGTGCCAGCAGCCATAGGACCATGGAACAGGGGGACGAGCAGTACTTC.